This TCR beta chain was retrieved from a study of CD8+ T cells in alopecia areata. The wider study: In an open-label trial, patients got 5 to 10 mg tofacitinib twice daily. Study-level results: Only a single nonresponder existed, so baseline CD8+ expansion links stay unclear. With tofacitinib ongoing, many expanded lesional clones persisted in both scalp and blood.

Extraction and reverse transcription of RNA yielded cDNA as the sequencing template. Data came from immunoSEQ multiplex PCR; TCRdb stores just in-frame clones and leaves some out. The repertoire includes 130,000 to 150,000 clones, 82% of them detected once, and around a quarter sits in the top ten. Described treatment: oral pan-JAK inhibitor, 5-10 mg twice daily. This CDR3 has 15 residues. Germline trimming cut 1 base from V and 2 bases from J; bases unmatched to any gene: 5. Germline-derived CDR1 and CDR2 are SGHAT and FQNNGV. Comment on this clone: Its target is not known.

The chain joins TRBV11-2 to TRBJ2-7, with TRBD1 matching over 7 bases. This TCR was sampled from a human donor with alopecia areata. The input for sequencing was CD8+ T cells sorted from blood, taken at week 4, from a patient treated with tofacitinib. The chain's CDR3 is CASSLGETGTYEQYF. CDR3 DNA sequence: TGTGCCAGCAGCTTAGGGGAGACAGGGACCTACGAGCAGTACTTC.